These 10 T cell receptor beta chains came from one sample sequenced in a study of blood T cell repertoires in COVID-19. Libraries were prepared by immunoSEQ multiplex PCR; TCRdb keeps only in-frame clonotypes and omits some of them. In the table there are over 100,000 clones, around four fifths of which are singletons. The sequenced sample was peripheral blood. The receptors were gathered from a man in his sixties or seventies with acute or convalescent COVID-19.

V usage is TRBV5-1 and J usage is TRBJ2-6; possible D gene TRBD2, 6 bases. The germline V gene encodes CDR1 SGHRS and CDR2 YFSETQ. This CDR3 is built from 16 residues. V lost 3 bases and J lost 0, with 10 bases in between. Here the CDR3 reads CASSSGGDSGANVLTF. CDR3 nucleotides: TGCGCCAGCAGCTCAGGCGGGGACTCTGGGGCCAACGTCCTGACTTTC.

This rearrangement joins TRBV6-5 to TRBJ1-2; TRBD1 matches 8 bases. CDR1 and CDR2 from the germline V gene are MNHEY and SVGAGI. The V segment lost 8 bases and the J segment 8 bases; nucleotides outside the gene matches: 10. This CDR3 spans 13 amino acids. The CDR3 sequence: CASLETGVRGYTF. CDR3 DNA: TGTGCCAGCCTTGAGACAGGGGTACGAGGCTACACCTTC.

The rearrangement uses TRBV7-9 and TRBJ1-2, with TRBD1 matching over 7 bases. This CDR3 spans 13 amino acids. Unmatched junction bases numbered 3, after V lost 6 bases and J lost 2 bases. Germline CDR1 is SEHNR and CDR2 is FQNEAQ (reference sequence). CDR3: CASRPGQNYGYTF. CDR3 nucleotide sequence: TGTGCCAGCAGACCGGGACAGAACTATGGCTACACCTTC.

V and J are TRBV28 and TRBJ2-7; 7 nucleotides match TRBD1. From germline, CDR1 is MDHEN and CDR2 SYDVKM. Trimming removed 8 bases from V and 4 bases from J; junction bases left unmatched: 11. This CDR3 is 14 amino acids long. CDR3 region: CASESGGIEYEQYF. DNA of the CDR3: TGTGCCAGCGAATCAGGGGGAATAGAGTACGAGCAGTACTTC.

The V gene is TRBV2, the J gene TRBJ1-5; weak D call: TRBD1 (6 bases). The V and J ends lost 5 bases and 3 bases respectively, with 11 bases between them. The CDR3 is made up of 14 amino acids. CDR1 is SNHLY, CDR2 FYNNEI, per germline. As DNA, the CDR3 is TGTGCCAGCAGTCTACAGGGAAACAATCAGCCCCAGCATTTT. As protein: CASSLQGNNQPQHF.

This clone was observed a few times. V usage is TRBV28 and J usage is TRBJ1-1; D uncertain. Germline loops: CDR1 MDHEN, CDR2 SYDVKM. The CDR3 totals 15 residues. V was trimmed by 2 bases and J by 4 bases, leaving 14 bases between them. The CDR3 loop reads CASSLVVGSGTEAFF. CDR3 bases: TGTGCCAGCAGTTTAGTTGTAGGGAGCGGCACTGAAGCTTTCTTT.

The gene calls are TRBV10-2 and TRBJ1-1, with 7 bases that match TRBD1. The CDR3 sequence is 15 residues long. CDR1 is WSHSY, CDR2 SAAADI, per germline. The junction had 6 bases not matched to a gene; V was cut back by 4 bases and J by 1 base. The CDR3 bases are TGCGCCAGCAGTGCCAGGGGGACCTCGAACACTGAAGCTTTCTTT. This sequence encodes CASSARGTSNTEAFF.

The rearrangement uses TRBV2 and TRBJ1-1; D ambiguous. Germline lookup yields CDR1 SNHLY and CDR2 FYNNEI. Deletions cut 2 bases from V and 3 bases from J, with 7 bases between. The CDR3 runs 13 residues. The CDR3: CASSENPHTEAFF. The CDR3 DNA is TGTGCCAGCAGTGAAAATCCTCACACTGAAGCTTTCTTT.

This rearrangement joins TRBV19 to TRBJ2-3, with 7 positions matching TRBD1. The J segment lost 1 base and the V segment lost 1 base, leaving 2 bases of the junction unmatched. The CDR3 is made up of 15 amino acids. From germline, CDR1 is LNHDA and CDR2 SQIVND (reference sequence). The CDR3 spells CASSIVGTGTDTQYF. The CDR3 coding sequence is TGTGCCAGTAGTATAGTCGGGACAGGCACAGATACGCAGTATTTT. Full variable domain (outside the CDR3, taken from reference TRBV19 and TRBJ2-3): DGGITQSPKYLFRKEGQNVTLSCEQNLNHDAMYWYRQDPGQGLRLIYYSQIVNDFQKGDIAEGYSVSREKKESFPLTVTSAQKNPTAFYLCASSIVGTGTDTQYFGPGTRLTVL.

This clone was picked up a small number of times. The chain links TRBV10-3 to TRBJ1-1; TRBD1 matches 8 bases. Germline loops: CDR1 ENHRY, CDR2 SYGVKD. V lost 6 bases to trimming and J lost 1 base; unmatched junction nucleotides: 7. There are 15 residues in the CDR3. CDR3 bases: TGTGCCATCAGGAATTCTGACAGGGGGAACACTGAAGCTTTCTTT. Translated, it gives CAIRNSDRGNTEAFF.